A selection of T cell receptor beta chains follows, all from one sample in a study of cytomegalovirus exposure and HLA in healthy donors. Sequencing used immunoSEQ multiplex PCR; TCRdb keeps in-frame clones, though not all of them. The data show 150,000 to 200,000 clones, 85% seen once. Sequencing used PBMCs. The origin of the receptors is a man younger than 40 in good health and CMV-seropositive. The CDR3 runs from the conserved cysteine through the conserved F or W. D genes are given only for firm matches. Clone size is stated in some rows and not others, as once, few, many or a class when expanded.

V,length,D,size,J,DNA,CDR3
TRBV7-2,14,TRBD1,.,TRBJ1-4,TGTGCCAGCAGCTTACAGGGGGCTGGGGAAAAACTGTTTTTT,CASSLQGAGEKLFF
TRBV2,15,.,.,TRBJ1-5,TGTGCCAGCAGTGGTCAGGGTCTTGGCAATCAGCCCCAGCATTTT,CASSGQGLGNQPQHF
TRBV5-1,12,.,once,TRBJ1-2,TGCGCCAGCAGCGCAAGAGGAGGTGGCTACACCTTC,CASSARGGGYTF
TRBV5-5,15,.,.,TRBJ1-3,TGTGCCAGTCATGACAGGTTTAGCTCTGGAAACACCATATATTTT,CASHDRFSSGNTIYF
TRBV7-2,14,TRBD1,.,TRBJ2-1,TGTGCCAGCAGCTTAGGGGGCAGGGGGAATGAGCAGTTCTTC,CASSLGGRGNEQFF
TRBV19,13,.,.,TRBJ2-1,TGTGCCAGTACCAACTACAGGGCGAGTGAGCAGTTCTTC,CASTNYRASEQFF
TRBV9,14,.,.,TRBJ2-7,TGTGCCAGCAGCGTAGCTGGCGGCATATACGAGCAGTACTTC,CASSVAGGIYEQYF
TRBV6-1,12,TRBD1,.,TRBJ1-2,TGTGCCAGCAGCCGTGACAGGGTCGGCTACACCTTC,CASSRDRVGYTF
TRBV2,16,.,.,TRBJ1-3,TGTGCCAGCAGTGAGGATATGGGCTACTCTGGAAACACCATATATTTT,CASSEDMGYSGNTIYF
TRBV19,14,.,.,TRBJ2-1,TGTGCCAGTCAGTTGCCAGGGGTGGACAATGAGCAGTTCTTC,CASQLPGVDNEQFF
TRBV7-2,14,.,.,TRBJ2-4,TGTGCCAGCAGCTTAGACAGGGCTAGCTGGATTCAGTACTTC,CASSLDRASWIQYF
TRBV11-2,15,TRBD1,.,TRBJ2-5,TGTGCCAGCAGCCCGGACAGGGGAGGACAAGAGACCCAGTACTTC,CASSPDRGGQETQYF
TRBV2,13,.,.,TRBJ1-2,TGTGCCAGCAGTGCCCAGGGAAGAGATGGCTACACCTTC,CASSAQGRDGYTF
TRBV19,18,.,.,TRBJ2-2,TGTGCCAGTAGTATAGTATTTCGGCTAGAAGGGGACACCGGGGAGCTGTTTTTT,CASSIVFRLEGDTGELFF
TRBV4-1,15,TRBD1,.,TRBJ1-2,TGCGCCAGCAGCCACGTCGGACAGGAGCTCTATGGCTACACCTTC,CASSHVGQELYGYTF
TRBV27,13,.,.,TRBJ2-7,TGTGCCAGCAGTTTACGGGAATCGTACGAGCAGTACTTC,CASSLRESYEQYF
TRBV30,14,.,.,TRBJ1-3,TGTGCCTGGAGTCGCCTCAGTTCTGGAAACACCATATATTTT,CAWSRLSSGNTIYF
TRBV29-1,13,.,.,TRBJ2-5,TGCGTGGTAGCGCACACAAGTCAAGAGACCCAGTACTTC,CVVAHTSQETQYF
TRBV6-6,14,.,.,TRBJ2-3,TGTGCCAGCACCTCTTTCCGGGAGACAGATACGCAGTATTTT,CASTSFRETDTQYF
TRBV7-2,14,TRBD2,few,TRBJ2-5,TGTGCCAGCAGCTGGACTAGCGGGACTGAGGCCCAGTACTTC,CASSWTSGTEAQYF
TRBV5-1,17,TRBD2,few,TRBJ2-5,TGCGCCAGCAGCTCTGGCCTCCTAGCGGGAGGGCGGGAGACCCAGTACTTC,CASSSGLLAGGRETQYF
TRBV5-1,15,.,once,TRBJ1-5,TGCGCCAGCAGCTTGGCAGGGTATAGCAATCAGCCCCAGCATTTT,CASSLAGYSNQPQHF
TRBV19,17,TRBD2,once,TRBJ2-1,TGTGCCAGTAGTCCCGTTTGGACTAGCGGGAACGTCGGAGAGCAGTTCTTC,CASSPVWTSGNVGEQFF
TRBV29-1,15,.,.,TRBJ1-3,TGCAGCGTTGATTCCGGACAGAGGGCTGGAAACACCATATATTTT,CSVDSGQRAGNTIYF
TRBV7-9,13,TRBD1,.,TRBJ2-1,TGTGCCAGCAGCTTTACAGGGGTCAATGAGCAGTTCTTC,CASSFTGVNEQFF
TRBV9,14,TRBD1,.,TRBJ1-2,TGTGCCAGCAGCGTGATCGGGACAGGAGATGGCTACACCTTC,CASSVIGTGDGYTF
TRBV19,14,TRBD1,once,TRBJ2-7,TGTGCCAGTAGTATACTTAGACAGGGGGGCGAGCAGTACTTC,CASSILRQGGEQYF
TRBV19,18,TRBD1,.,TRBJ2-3,TGTGCCAGTAGTATTGGGCCTAACGAAGGGGGCAAGATAGATACGCAGTATTTT,CASSIGPNEGGKIDTQYF
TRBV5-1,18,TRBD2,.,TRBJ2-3,TGCGCCAGCAGCTTACTTTTAGCGGGAGGGCCGGGTGCAGATACGCAGTATTTT,CASSLLLAGGPGADTQYF
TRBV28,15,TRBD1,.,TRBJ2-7,TGTGCCAGCAGTTTCGCCGGGACAGGGTCCTACGAGCAGTACTTC,CASSFAGTGSYEQYF
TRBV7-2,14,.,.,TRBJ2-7,TGTGCCACCAGGAGGGCGGGTGTATCGAACGAGCAGTACTTC,CATRRAGVSNEQYF
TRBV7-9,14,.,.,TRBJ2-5,TGTGCCAGCAGCTTACATTTCACGGGAGAGACCCAGTACTTC,CASSLHFTGETQYF